This passage covers 6 T cell receptor beta chains from one sample sequenced in a study of long-term antiretroviral therapy in people with HIV. A v3.0 immunoSEQ assay was performed at survey level. Clones were read by immunoSEQ multiplex PCR, and TCRdb kept only the in-frame ones, dropping some. The profile shows approximately 12,000 clones, around 89% of them singletons. Source: unsorted PBMCs, taken 0.2 years before starting antiretroviral therapy. Receptors were obtained from a woman aged 40-49 years with HIV.

This clone was detected once. The CDR3 bases are TGCGCCAGCAGCCTAGGGACAGCAAACTATGGCTACACCTTC. Protein product: CASSLGTANYGYTF. The chain is built from TRBV4-1 and TRBJ1-2; 7 nucleotides line up with TRBD1. The CDR3 spans 14 residues. The V gene's germline CDR1 is MGHRA and CDR2 YSYEKL. Germline trimming cut 4 bases from V and 2 bases from J; bases unmatched to any gene: 4.

This clone has just a few counts. This chain links TRBV10-2 with TRBJ1-5; D call uncertain. CDR3 size: 12 residues. The V end lost 4 bases, the J end lost 11 bases, and 12 bases lay between the germline ends. Germline loops: CDR1 WSHSY, CDR2 SAAADI. The CDR3, as DNA: TGCGCCAGCAGTGCGGAGTCGATCGCCCAGCATTTT. Residues: CASSAESIAQHF.

The chain is built from TRBV18 and TRBJ1-2; 11 nucleotides align to TRBD1. Germline V gene sequence: CDR1 KGHSH, CDR2 LQKENI. The CDR3 has 16 residues. Germline trimming cut 2 bases from V and 4 bases from J; bases unmatched to any gene: 6. CDR3 region: CASSPEGQGDSYGYTF. The CDR3 DNA reads as TGTGCCAGCTCACCAGAGGGACAGGGGGATTCCTATGGCTACACCTTC.

V usage is TRBV5-5 and J usage is TRBJ1-2; TRBD1 might be the D (5 bases). V lost 3 bases, J lost 2 bases, and 17 bases lay in between. This CDR3 is built from 16 residues. Germline loops: CDR1 SGHKS, CDR2 YYEKEE (reference sequence). The CDR3 DNA reads as TGTGCCAGCAGCTCGATCTCGGGGGGAGCGAACTATGGCTACACCTTC. Translated, it gives CASSSISGGANYGYTF.

The V and J genes are TRBV27 and TRBJ2-1; a possible D gene is TRBD2 (11 bases). CDR1 is MNHEY and CDR2 is SMNVEV in the germline V gene (reference sequence). The CDR3 extends over 17 amino acids. Trimming stripped 8 bases from V and 3 bases from J, with 23 bases between. This CDR3 reads CASRDRGLAVNYNEQFF. The DNA of the CDR3 is TGTGCCAGCCGGGACAGGGGACTAGCGGTCAACTACAATGAGCAGTTCTTC.

The chain combines TRBV4-1 with TRBJ1-3; 9 bases line up with TRBD1. In germline, CDR1 is MGHRA, CDR2 YSYEKL. J gave up 7 bases and V 0 bases, and 7 bases lay outside the gene matches. The CDR3 runs 16 residues. The CDR3: CASSQELTGGLNTIYF. CDR3 nucleotides: TGCGCCAGCAGCCAAGAATTGACAGGGGGGCTGAACACCATATATTTT.